The TCR beta chain described here comes from a study of T cells in Graves' hyperthyroidism and ophthalmopathy. Looking at the study overall: At initial diagnosis, before any treatment had begun, peripheral blood was obtained.

The authors deemed Graves' hyperthyroidism stable absent ophthalmopathy progression within 18 months. Amplification of TCR beta CDR3 regions was performed using RNA transcripts as template. Carried out on the TCR CDR3, a first-round RT-PCR used the HTBI primer set. TCRdb ran MiXCR on the multiplex PCR reads and lists one entry per CDR3 protein. This table holds a few hundred thousand distinct CDR3 sequences, about a sixth found once. This clonotype has a count of ten or more. Its antigen is unidentified. Germline V lookup: CDR1 LGHDT, CDR2 YNNKEL (reference sequence). Trimming took 4 bases from V and 7 from J, leaving 11 bases between them. CDR3 length: 12 amino acids. Overall study results and limits: A model of 13 V-J features distinguished ophthalmopathy from stable hyperthyroidism.

This chain uses TRBV3-1 with TRBJ2-7; D gene uncertain. The clonotype comes from a woman aged 18-35 years with Graves' hyperthyroidism. The sample taken for sequencing was blood. The CDR3 nucleotides are TGTGCCAGCAGCCCCCTTTCCGGTGAGCAGTACTTC. Amino acid sequence: CASSPLSGEQYF.